The rows below give T cell receptor beta chains drawn from one sample of a study of shared clonotypes between healthy human individuals. Here immunoSEQ multiplex PCR was the method, and the copy in TCRdb shows in-frame clones only, minus some. The sample includes about 510,000 clones, roughly 95% of them seen just once. The sequencing input was naive CD4+ T cells sorted from blood. The receptors come from a woman under 40 in good health. Both conserved end residues are part of each CDR3. The order of the fields is clone size, V gene, J gene, D gene, CDR3 protein, CDR3 DNA. The D gene is left open where the match is weak. Size values are once, few and many counts, or a class for expanded clones, and some rows have none.

NA	TRBV18	TRBJ1-1	NA	CASSPREGTEAFF	TGTGCCAGCTCACCCAGGGAGGGCACTGAAGCTTTCTTT
once	TRBV2	TRBJ2-7	TRBD1	CAGRTGGLPEQYF	TGTGCCGGTAGGACAGGGGGCCTCCCCGAGCAGTACTTC
NA	TRBV5-5	TRBJ1-1	NA	CASSFPDSEAFF	TGTGCCAGCAGCTTCCCCGACTCTGAAGCTTTCTTT
NA	TRBV28	TRBJ1-4	NA	CASTSQGKEKLFF	TGTGCCAGCACCTCACAGGGAAAAGAAAAACTGTTTTTT
few	TRBV28	TRBJ1-5	NA	CASSSQGRRGF	TGTGCCAGCAGTTCTCAGGGACGCCGGGGATTT
NA	TRBV7-2	TRBJ2-7	NA	CASSLVGERLLGYEQYF	TGTGCCAGCAGCTTAGTGGGTGAGCGGCTTCTGGGGTACGAGCAGTACTTC
NA	TRBV27	TRBJ2-2	NA	CASSLLGQGANTGELFF	TGTGCCAGCAGTTTATTAGGCCAGGGAGCGAACACCGGGGAGCTGTTTTTT
NA	TRBV6-6	TRBJ2-3	TRBD1	CASSYSGGQGADTQYF	TGTGCCAGCAGTTACTCGGGGGGACAGGGGGCAGATACGCAGTATTTT
NA	TRBV6-5	TRBJ2-1	NA	CASSSDRHNEQFF	TGTGCCAGCAGTTCCGACAGGCACAATGAGCAGTTCTTC
NA	TRBV6-1	TRBJ2-7	NA	CASSEAGYSYEQYF	TGTGCCAGCAGTGAGGCGGGATACTCCTACGAGCAGTACTTC
NA	TRBV7-2	TRBJ1-5	NA	CASSLGLSGQEPQHF	TGTGCCAGCAGCTTAGGATTATCAGGTCAGGAGCCCCAGCATTTT
once	TRBV7-9	TRBJ1-2	NA	CASRLLRGVSYGYTF	TGTGCCAGCAGGCTTCTGCGAGGAGTGAGCTATGGCTACACCTTC
NA	TRBV25-1	TRBJ2-1	TRBD1	CASSGQGASNEQFF	TGTGCCAGCAGCGGACAGGGGGCGTCCAATGAGCAGTTCTTC
NA	TRBV7-7	TRBJ2-5	NA	CASSRLSQETQYF	TGTGCCAGCAGCCGACTAAGTCAAGAGACCCAGTACTTC
NA	TRBV6-4	TRBJ2-6	TRBD1	CASSDQGVSGANVLTF	TGTGCCAGCAGTGATCAGGGGGTCTCTGGGGCCAACGTCCTGACTTTC
NA	TRBV5-4	TRBJ1-1	TRBD1	CASSLAGTVNTEAFF	TGTGCCAGCAGCTTGGCGGGGACAGTAAACACTGAAGCTTTCTTT
NA	TRBV6-6	TRBJ2-7	NA	CASSYSVYEQYF	TGTGCCAGCAGTTACTCGGTCTACGAGCAGTACTTC
NA	TRBV7-2	TRBJ2-5	TRBD2	CASSPGAGVGEQYF	TGTGCCAGCAGCCCCGGGGCGGGAGTAGGGGAGCAGTACTTC
NA	TRBV19	TRBJ1-5	NA	CASSSPDGNQPQHF	TGTGCCAGTAGTTCTCCGGACGGGAATCAGCCCCAGCATTTT
NA	TRBV7-9	TRBJ2-3	NA	CASSLRLGQTDTQYF	TGTGCCAGCAGCTTGCGACTCGGACAAACAGATACGCAGTATTTT
NA	TRBV21-1	TRBJ2-7	NA	CASSPREQYF	TGTGCCAGCAGCCCCCGTGAGCAGTACTTC
NA	TRBV7-3	TRBJ2-7	NA	CASSTTPGTPNYEQYF	TGTGCCAGCAGCACGACCCCCGGGACACCCAACTACGAGCAGTACTTC
once	TRBV6-5	TRBJ2-5	NA	CASSYSNREETQYF	TGTGCCAGCAGTTACTCGAATAGGGAAGAGACCCAGTACTTC
NA	TRBV9	TRBJ2-3	NA	CASSSRESTDTQYF	TGTGCCAGCAGCTCACGGGAAAGCACAGATACGCAGTATTTT
NA	TRBV7-2	TRBJ2-7	TRBD1	CASSPSRDRVYEQYF	TGTGCCAGCAGCCCCAGTCGTGACAGGGTCTACGAGCAGTACTTC
NA	TRBV10-2	TRBJ2-2	TRBD1	CASRKGQGLGELFF	TGCGCCAGCAGAAAGGGACAGGGTCTAGGGGAGCTGTTTTTT
NA	TRBV4-2	TRBJ1-3	NA	CASRGAGNTIYF	TGTGCCAGCAGGGGTGCTGGAAACACCATATATTTT
NA	TRBV28	TRBJ1-5	NA	CASSLWGERQPQHF	TGTGCCAGCAGTTTATGGGGGGAAAGACAGCCCCAGCATTTT
NA	TRBV5-1	TRBJ1-1	NA	CASSSLRVGTEAFF	TGCGCCAGCAGCTCACTCAGGGTTGGCACTGAAGCTTTCTTT
NA	TRBV28	TRBJ1-5	NA	CASSFNQGQPQHF	TGTGCCAGCAGTTTTAACCAGGGGCAGCCCCAGCATTTT
once	TRBV7-2	TRBJ2-2	NA	CASRLGAPGHPTGELFF	TGTGCCAGCAGATTAGGGGCACCGGGACACCCCACCGGGGAGCTGTTTTTT